A selection of T cell receptor beta chains follows, all from one sample in a study of CD8+ T cells in alopecia areata. Only in-frame clones appear in the TCRdb table, and some are missing; sequencing was by immunoSEQ multiplex PCR. The data hold about 140,000 clones, with roughly 50% observed a single time. Material for sequencing was CD4+ T cells sorted from blood. The receptors were sampled from a human donor in good health. CDR3s include the opening cysteine and the closing phenylalanine or tryptophan. Each record gives: J gene, V gene, D gene, CDR3 protein. A D gene is named only where the DNA matches it firmly.

J: TRBJ1-2
V: TRBV5-1
D: TRBD1
CDR3: CASSPGQGNGYTF

J: TRBJ2-3
V: TRBV29-1
D: TRBD2
CDR3: CSALGLAGGRTDTQYF

J: TRBJ2-7
V: TRBV29-1
D: -
CDR3: CSVSRGYEQYF

J: TRBJ2-3
V: TRBV29-1
D: -
CDR3: CSVEGRIADTQYF

J: TRBJ2-6
V: TRBV7-2
D: TRBD1
CDR3: CASSLQGAGANVLTF

J: TRBJ2-6
V: TRBV5-1
D: TRBD1
CDR3: CASSLRGTGISGANVLTF

J: TRBJ1-2
V: TRBV5-1
D: -
CDR3: CASSPQGYYGYTF

J: TRBJ1-1
V: TRBV5-6
D: -
CDR3: CASSLGGSGSAEAFF

J: TRBJ1-5
V: TRBV4-1
D: TRBD1
CDR3: CASSYRVDRTQHF

J: TRBJ2-6
V: TRBV30
D: -
CDR3: CAWSPTGASGANVLTF

J: TRBJ1-2
V: TRBV25-1
D: TRBD1
CDR3: CASSRQGKGYTF